Each of the 21 T cell receptor beta chains below was sequenced from the same sample in a study of T cells in Graves' hyperthyroidism and ophthalmopathy. There were TCR beta CDR3 regions amplified from RNA transcripts. The study used the HTBI primer set for a first-round RT-PCR of the TCR CDR3. Each CDR3 protein gets one entry after TCRdb re-called the multiplex PCR reads with MiXCR. The sample contains 550,000 to 650,000 distinct CDR3 sequences, roughly 15% of which appear only once. Material for sequencing was blood. The receptor source for this set is a woman in her thirties or forties with Graves' hyperthyroidism.

This clonotype was counted only a few times. The chain employs TRBV13 and TRBJ2-7; 8 positions match TRBD1. Per the germline V gene, CDR1 is PRHDT and CDR2 is FYEKMQ (reference sequence). This CDR3 has 14 residues. After removal of 6 bases from V and 0 bases from J, the junction contained 4 bases not matched to a gene. CDR3 protein: CASREGQDSYEQYF. CDR3 in DNA: TGTGCCAGCAGAGAGGGACAGGACTCCTACGAGCAGTACTTC.

This clonotype turned up a few times. The chain has TRBV20-1 and TRBJ2-1, with D uncertain. With 4 bases removed from V and 9 bases from J, the gap between germline ends came to 13 bases. The length of the CDR3 is 12 residues. Looked up from germline, CDR1 is DFQATT and CDR2 is SNEGSKA (reference sequence). The CDR3 DNA sequence: TGCAGTGCTAACCGAGGAGTTGGTGAGCAGTTCTTC. Encoded protein: CSANRGVGEQFF.

In this sample, this clonotype turned up many times. This chain uses TRBV2 with TRBJ2-5; D gene ambiguous. The CDR3 runs 11 residues. CDR1 SNHLY and CDR2 FYNNEI come from the germline V gene. V lost 7 bases and J 7 bases, leaving 10 bases between the germline ends. The CDR3 reads CASTPMGTQYF. The CDR3 nucleotides read TGTGCCAGCACCCCCATGGGGACCCAGTACTTC.

The V and J genes are TRBV6-5 and TRBJ2-4, with 7 bases that match TRBD1. V trimming: 2 bases; J trimming: 0 bases; junction bases outside the gene matches: 4. The CDR3 runs 16 residues. The germline V gene encodes CDR1 MNHEY and CDR2 SVGAGI. CDR3 DNA: TGTGCCAGCAGTTACAGACAGGGTTTAGCCAAAAACATTCAGTACTTC. Translating it yields CASSYRQGLAKNIQYF.

This clonotype was found many times. This chain joins TRBV7-2 and TRBJ2-3; 7 positions agree with TRBD2. The germline CDR1 and CDR2 sequences are SGHTA and FQGNSA. V lost 3 bases, J lost 11 bases, and 17 bases stayed unmatched. The CDR3 length is 16 residues. CDR3: CASSLGGTRARREQYF. The CDR3 region has the DNA TGTGCCAGCAGCTTGGGGGGGACTCGCGCAAGGAGGGAGCAGTATTTT.

This clonotype was recorded at least ten times. The chain links TRBV2 to TRBJ2-7; 9 bases map to TRBD2. CDR1 and CDR2 (germline): SNHLY, FYNNEI. V dropped 2 bases and J dropped 1; count of bases not matched to a gene: 3. This CDR3 has 15 amino acids. CDR3 bases: TGTGCCAGCAGTGAATTTAGCGGGAGTTCCTACGAGCAGTACTTC. Residues: CASSEFSGSSYEQYF.

This clonotype occurred many times. The CDR3 loop is CASSGGPPLNTEAFF. CDR3 sequence (DNA): TGCGCCAGCAGCGGGGGTCCTCCCTTGAACACTGAAGCTTTCTTT. The rearrangement uses TRBV10-1 and TRBJ1-1, with D perhaps TRBD1 (5 bases). This CDR3 spans 15 amino acids. Trimming removed 6 bases from V and 0 bases from J, with 14 bases in between. CDR1 WNHNN and CDR2 SYGVQD come from the germline V gene (reference sequence).

The table lists this clonotype with a few counts. The genes are TRBV30 and TRBJ1-2, with no clear D. The CDR3 is 12 amino acids. The germline V gene has CDR1 GTSNPN and CDR2 SVGIG (reference sequence). Between the trimmed V and J ends, which lost 1 base and 2 bases, there was a span of 5 bases. The CDR3 region is CAWSDRNYGYTF. The CDR3 DNA sequence: TGTGCCTGGAGTGACCGAAACTATGGCTACACCTTC.

This clonotype showed up many times. This sequence joins TRBV20-1 and TRBJ2-7, with TRBD2 identical over 11 bases. Germline CDR1 and CDR2: DFQATT and SNEGSKA (reference sequence). This CDR3 contains 14 residues. V trimming: 4 bases; J trimming: 4 bases; junction bases outside the gene matches: 6. This CDR3 reads CSANPGTSGYEQYF. The CDR3, as DNA: TGCAGTGCTAACCCCGGGACTAGCGGTTACGAGCAGTACTTC.

This clonotype appeared a few times. The gene calls are TRBV4-3 and TRBJ2-2; D is unclear. Trimming cost V 4 bases and J 2 bases, with 8 bases left between them. There are 14 residues in the CDR3. Germline V lookup: CDR1 LGHNA, CDR2 YSLEER. DNA of the CDR3: TGCGCCAGCAGCCTGCAGGTCAACACCGGGGAGCTGTTTTTT. It is translated as CASSLQVNTGELFF.

In its sample, this clonotype was seen many times. V usage is TRBV27 and J usage is TRBJ2-7; possibly TRBD2 for D (7 bases). Trimming left V 0 bases short and J 2 bases short, with 14 bases between. The CDR3 consists of 16 residues. The V gene's germline CDR1 is MNHEY and CDR2 SMNVEV (reference sequence). This chain's CDR3 is CASSLSNGGTPYEQYF. The CDR3 DNA follows: TGTGCCAGCAGTTTATCAAACGGGGGGACACCCTACGAGCAGTACTTC.

The rearrangement links TRBV10-2 to TRBJ2-4; a possible D gene is TRBD2 (6 bases). V was shortened by 7 bases and J by 6 bases, with 16 bases between the two germline ends. Germline V lookup: CDR1 WSHSY, CDR2 SAAADI. This CDR3 region has 14 residues. The CDR3 protein is CASKDAGPRNIQYF. The CDR3 bases are TGCGCCAGCAAGGACGCGGGACCTCGAAACATTCAGTACTTC.

This clonotype came up many times. The chain employs TRBV28 and TRBJ1-2; unclear D gene. This CDR3 has 14 amino acids. Germline CDR1 is MDHEN and CDR2 is SYDVKM. V lost 6 bases and J lost 4, with 15 bases in between. The chain's CDR3 is CASRGQGIGYGYTF. Written as DNA, the CDR3 is TGTGCCAGCAGGGGTCAAGGGATCGGCTATGGCTACACCTTC.

This clonotype was counted at least ten times. The V gene is TRBV9, the J gene TRBJ2-3; D remains ambiguous. Germline CDR1 reads SGDLS; CDR2 reads YYNGEE. Trimming cost V 1 base and J 3 bases, with 3 bases left between them. There are 12 residues in the CDR3. The CDR3 coding sequence is TGTGCCAGCAGCGTACAAACAGATACGCAGTATTTT. This sequence encodes CASSVQTDTQYF.

Many counts were recorded for this clonotype. V is TRBV3-1 and J is TRBJ2-7; 8 bases line up with TRBD2. The CDR3 is 16 residues long. Germline V CDR1 and CDR2: LGHDT, YNNKEL (reference sequence). The V gene end was trimmed by 5 bases and the J gene end by 6 bases; junction bases not matched to a gene: 15. CDR3 sequence (DNA): TGTGCCAGCAGCTACGACTTAGGGACTAGTTATGCCGAGCAGTACTTC. Residues: CASSYDLGTSYAEQYF.

At least ten counts were recorded for this clonotype. V gene TRBV4-1 combines with J gene TRBJ2-5; perhaps TRBD1 as D (6 bases). This CDR3 comprises 14 residues. The germline V and J ends were trimmed by 0 bases and 5 bases, with 10 bases remaining between them. Per germline, CDR1 MGHRA and CDR2 YSYEKL. This CDR3 is CASSQETGRETQYF. For the CDR3, the DNA is TGCGCCAGCAGCCAAGAGACAGGTCGGGAGACCCAGTACTTC.

The table lists this clonotype with a few counts. The V gene is TRBV6-1, the J gene TRBJ2-7; D unresolved. The CDR3 totals 12 residues. V lost 6 bases to trimming and J lost 2 bases, with 8 bases between them. From germline, CDR1 is MNHNS and CDR2 SASEGT. The CDR3 region has the DNA TGTGCCAGCAGACAGTCCCCCTACGAGCAGTACTTC. It encodes CASRQSPYEQYF.

This clonotype was seen at least ten times. V is TRBV2 and J is TRBJ1-1, with D unclear. This CDR3 has 16 residues. Germline lookup yields CDR1 SNHLY and CDR2 FYNNEI. V lost 3 bases and J lost 0, with 14 bases in between. The CDR3 reads CASSDSLPDMNTEAFF. CDR3 bases: TGTGCCAGCAGTGATTCTCTGCCAGACATGAACACTGAAGCTTTCTTT. Supplemented by reference TRBV2 and TRBJ1-1, the full variable domain reads EPEVTQTPSHQVTQMGQEVILRCVPISNHLYFYWYRQILGQKVEFLVSFYNNEISEKSEIFDDQFSVERPDGSNFTLKIRSTKLEDSAMYFCASSDSLPDMNTEAFFGQGTRLTVV.

This clonotype was found many times. The rearrangement joins TRBV7-9 to TRBJ2-7; D gene ambiguous. The germline V gene encodes CDR1 SEHNR and CDR2 FQNEAQ (reference sequence). The V end lost 1 base, the J end lost 3 bases, and 19 bases lay between the germline ends. The CDR3 totals 17 residues. CDR3 in amino acids: CASSLVTGGLRDYEQYF. CDR3 bases: TGTGCCAGCAGCTTAGTAACCGGCGGCCTGAGAGACTACGAGCAGTACTTC.

This clonotype was observed at least ten times. The rearrangement links TRBV28 to TRBJ2-2; 15 bases are shared with TRBD2. Germline trimming cut 4 bases from V and 2 bases from J; bases unmatched to any gene: 8. The CDR3 is made up of 19 amino acids. Germline CDR1 MDHEN, CDR2 SYDVKM. CDR3 loop: CASSSAPGLAGGNTGELFF. The CDR3 DNA follows: TGTGCCAGCAGTTCCGCCCCGGGACTAGCGGGAGGTAACACCGGGGAGCTGTTTTTT.

In this sample, this clonotype turned up a few times. The chain is built from TRBV27 and TRBJ1-1; D not certain. The CDR3 length is 15 residues. Germline loops: CDR1 MNHEY, CDR2 SMNVEV (reference sequence). V gave up 0 bases and J gave up 6 bases, with 14 bases separating them. CDR3 DNA sequence: TGTGCCAGCAGTTTATCGTGGGGAGCGGGATCTGAAGCTTTCTTT. It codes for CASSLSWGAGSEAFF.